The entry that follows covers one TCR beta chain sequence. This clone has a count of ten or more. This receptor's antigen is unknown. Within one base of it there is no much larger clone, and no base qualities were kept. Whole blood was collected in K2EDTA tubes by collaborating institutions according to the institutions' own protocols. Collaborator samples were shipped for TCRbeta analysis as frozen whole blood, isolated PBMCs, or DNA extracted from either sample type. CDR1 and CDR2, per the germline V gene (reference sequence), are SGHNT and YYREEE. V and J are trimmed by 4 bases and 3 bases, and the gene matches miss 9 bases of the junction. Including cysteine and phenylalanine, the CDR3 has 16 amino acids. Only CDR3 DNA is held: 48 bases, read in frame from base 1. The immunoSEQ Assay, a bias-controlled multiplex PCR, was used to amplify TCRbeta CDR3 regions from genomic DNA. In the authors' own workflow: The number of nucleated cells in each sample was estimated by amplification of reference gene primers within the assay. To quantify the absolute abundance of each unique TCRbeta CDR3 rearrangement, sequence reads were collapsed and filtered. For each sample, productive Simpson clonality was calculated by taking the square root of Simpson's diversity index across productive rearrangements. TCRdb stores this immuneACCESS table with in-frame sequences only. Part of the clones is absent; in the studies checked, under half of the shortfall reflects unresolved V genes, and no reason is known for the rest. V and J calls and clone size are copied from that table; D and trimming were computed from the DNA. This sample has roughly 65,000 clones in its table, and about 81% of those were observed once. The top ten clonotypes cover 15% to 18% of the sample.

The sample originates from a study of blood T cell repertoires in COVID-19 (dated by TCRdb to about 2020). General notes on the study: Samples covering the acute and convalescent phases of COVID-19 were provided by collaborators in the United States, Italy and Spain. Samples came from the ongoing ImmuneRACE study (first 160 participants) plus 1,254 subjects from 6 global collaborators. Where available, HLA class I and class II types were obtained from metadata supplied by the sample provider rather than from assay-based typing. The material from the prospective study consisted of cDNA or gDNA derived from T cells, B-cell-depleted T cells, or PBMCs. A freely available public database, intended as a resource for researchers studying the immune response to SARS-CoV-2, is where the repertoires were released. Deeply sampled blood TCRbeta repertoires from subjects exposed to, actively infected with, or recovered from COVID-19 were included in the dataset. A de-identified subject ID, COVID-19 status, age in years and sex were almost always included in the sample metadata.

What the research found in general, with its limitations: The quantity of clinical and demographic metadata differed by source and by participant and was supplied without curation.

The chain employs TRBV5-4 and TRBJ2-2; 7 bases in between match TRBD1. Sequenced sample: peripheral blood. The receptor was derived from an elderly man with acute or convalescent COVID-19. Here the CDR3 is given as CASSRPNTGDTGELFF. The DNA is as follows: TGTGCCAGCAGCAGGCCAAATACAGGGGACACCGGGGAGCTGTTTTTT.